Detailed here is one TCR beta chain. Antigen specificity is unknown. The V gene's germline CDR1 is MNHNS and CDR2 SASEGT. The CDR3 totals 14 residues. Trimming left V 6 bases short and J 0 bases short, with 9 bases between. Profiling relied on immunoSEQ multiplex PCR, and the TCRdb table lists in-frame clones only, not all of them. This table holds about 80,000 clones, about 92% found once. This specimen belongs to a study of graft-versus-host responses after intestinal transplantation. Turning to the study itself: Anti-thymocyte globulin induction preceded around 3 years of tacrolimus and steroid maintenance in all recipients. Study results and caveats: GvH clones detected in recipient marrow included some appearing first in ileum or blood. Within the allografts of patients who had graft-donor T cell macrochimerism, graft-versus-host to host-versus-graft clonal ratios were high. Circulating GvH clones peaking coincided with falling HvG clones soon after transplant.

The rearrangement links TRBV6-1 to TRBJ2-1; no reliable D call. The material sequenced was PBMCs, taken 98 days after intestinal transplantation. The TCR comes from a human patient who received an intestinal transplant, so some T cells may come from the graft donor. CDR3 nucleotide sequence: TGTGCCAGCAGCAGAGTCAGCTCCTACAATGAGCAGTTCTTC. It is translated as CASSRVSSYNEQFF.